Each of the 14 T cell receptor beta chains below was sequenced from the same sample in a study of blood T cell repertoires in COVID-19. Assay: immunoSEQ multiplex PCR; the TCRdb copy retains only in-frame clones and omits some. Here the sample spans more than 95,000 clones, approximately 88% being singletons. Source material: peripheral blood. These receptors came from a human donor in a cohort sampled during active COVID-19.

The chain couples TRBV19 to TRBJ1-2, with 9 nucleotides matching TRBD1. V dropped 4 bases and J dropped 7; count of bases not matched to a gene: 4. The CDR3 is made up of 13 amino acids. Germline values: CDR1 LNHDA, CDR2 SQIVND (reference sequence). The CDR3 coding sequence is TGTGCCAGTAGTACCCGGGACAGGGTTGGCTACACCTTC. Protein product: CASSTRDRVGYTF.

The chain combines TRBV18 with TRBJ1-2, with D tentatively TRBD1 (5 bases). Germline V CDR1 and CDR2: KGHSH, LQKENI. The CDR3 is 15 amino acids. The V and J ends lost 0 bases and 5 bases respectively, with 13 bases between them. The CDR3 bases are TGTGCCAGCTCACCACCGGCCAGGGAGGTGTATGGCTACACCTTC. Its protein product is CASSPPAREVYGYTF.

This clone was found once. The chain carries TRBV10-3 and TRBJ2-6; D not resolved. V lost 6 bases and J 4 bases, leaving 13 bases between the germline ends. From germline, CDR1 is ENHRY and CDR2 SYGVKD. This CDR3 comprises 15 residues. The CDR3 DNA reads as TGTGCCATCAGCCTCGACAAGTCGGGGGCCAACGTCCTGACTTTC. This sequence encodes CAISLDKSGANVLTF.

This chain links TRBV21-1 with TRBJ2-7; TRBD2, as called in the table, went unchecked against the DNA. TRBV21-1 is tagged as a pseudogene. The length of the CDR3 is 17 residues. CDR3 in amino acids: CASRGPFSGGPSYEQYF. The CDR3 DNA is TGTGCCAGCAGGGGTCCATTTAGCGGCGGCCCCTCCTACGAGCAGTACTTC.

CDR3 protein: CASSSLPTGLTETQYF. Written as DNA, the CDR3 is TGCGCCAGCAGCTCCCTCCCGACAGGGCTTACGGAGACCCAGTACTTC. The chain is built from TRBV5-1 and TRBJ2-5, with TRBD1 matching over 7 bases. V was pared by 3 bases and J by 5 bases, with 13 bases of the junction left unmatched. This CDR3 spans 16 amino acids. Germline V gene data show CDR1 as SGHRS and CDR2 as YFSETQ.

The chain is built from TRBV2 and TRBJ2-7, with 7 bases that match TRBD1. CDR3 length equals 12 residues. Germline V gene lookup returns CDR1 SNHLY and CDR2 FYNNEI. The V and J ends lost 8 bases and 5 bases, in that order; junction bases with no gene match: 6. CDR3 amino acids: CASGQVLNEQYF. In nucleotides, the CDR3 is TGTGCCAGCGGACAGGTCCTCAACGAGCAGTACTTC.

The V gene is TRBV4-1, the J gene TRBJ1-5; maybe TRBD1 (5 bases). This CDR3 spans 16 amino acids. The germline V and J ends were trimmed by 1 base and 1 base, with 11 bases remaining between them. Looked up from germline, CDR1 is MGHRA and CDR2 is YSYEKL. The CDR3: CASSQGAGGSNQPQHF. Written as DNA, the CDR3 is TGCGCCAGCAGCCAAGGTGCGGGGGGGAGCAATCAGCCCCAGCATTTT.

This clone appeared once. The V call is TRBV4-2, the J call TRBJ2-5; 14 bases line up with TRBD2. Trimming took 3 bases from V and 3 from J; bases not matched to a gene: 6. Germline V gene data show CDR1 as LGHNA and CDR2 as YNFKEQ. The CDR3 is 17 residues long. This CDR3 reads CASSQGGGLAGEETQYF. CDR3 coding DNA: TGTGCCAGCAGCCAGGGGGGGGGACTAGCGGGAGAAGAGACCCAGTACTTC.

This sequence joins TRBV28 and TRBJ2-1, with 8 bases aligning to TRBD2. V dropped 5 bases and J dropped 5; count of bases not matched to a gene: 2. The CDR3 covers 13 residues. Germline assignment: CDR1 MDHEN and CDR2 SYDVKM. The CDR3 sequence: CASSRLANNEQFF. CDR3 nucleotide sequence: TGTGCCAGCAGTCGACTAGCGAACAATGAGCAGTTCTTC. The full variable domain, rest sourced from reference TRBV28 and TRBJ2-1, is DVKVTQSSRYLVKRTGEKVFLECVQDMDHENMFWYRQDPGLGLRLIYFSYDVKMKEKGDIPEGYSVSREKKERFSLILESASTNQTSMYLCASSRLANNEQFFGPGTRLTVL.

The genes are TRBV25-1 and TRBJ1-6; TRBD1 might be the D (6 bases). The germline CDR1 and CDR2 sequences are MGHDK and SYGVNS. The V gene lost 5 bases and the J gene lost 9 bases, with 8 bases spanning the gap. This CDR3 contains 12 residues. The CDR3: CASSTGSSPLHF. In nucleotides, the CDR3 is TGTGCCAGCAGTACAGGGAGTTCACCCCTCCACTTT.

The CDR3 loop is CASTRAGGLAETQYF. In DNA, the CDR3 is TGTGCCAGCACCAGAGCGGGAGGCTTAGCAGAGACCCAGTACTTC. J is TRBJ2-5 and V is TRBV5-4; 9 bases agree with TRBD2. Germline V gene lookup returns CDR1 SGHNT and CDR2 YYREEE (reference sequence). V trimming: 6 bases; J trimming: 4 bases; junction bases outside the gene matches: 10. The CDR3 has 15 residues. Looking up the rest from reference TRBV5-4 and TRBJ2-5 gives the full variable domain: ETGVTQSPTHLIKTRGQQVTLRCSSQSGHNTVSWYQQALGQGPQFIFQYYREEENGRGNFPPRFSGLQFPNYSSELNVNALELDDSALYLCASTRAGGLAETQYFGPGTRLLVL.

This rearrangement joins TRBV2 to TRBJ2-2; D may be TRBD1 (5 bases). The CDR3 contains 15 residues. Between the trimmed V and J ends, which lost 6 bases and 7 bases, there was a span of 18 bases. Germline CDR1 is SNHLY and CDR2 is FYNNEI. CDR3 sequence (DNA): TGTGCCAGCAGCCAACAGGACACTCCTTTCGGGGAGCTGTTTTTT. Its protein product is CASSQQDTPFGELFF. Together with reference TRBV2 and TRBJ2-2, the CDR3 gives the full variable domain: EPEVTQTPSHQVTQMGQEVILRCVPISNHLYFYWYRQILGQKVEFLVSFYNNEISEKSEIFDDQFSVERPDGSNFTLKIRSTKLEDSAMYFCASSQQDTPFGELFFGEGSRLTVL.

J is TRBJ1-1 and V is TRBV5-1; the match to TRBD1 covers 7 bases. The CDR3 consists of 14 residues. V lost 2 bases, J lost 6 bases, and 7 bases stayed unmatched. Per germline, CDR1 SGHRS and CDR2 YFSETQ. The CDR3, as DNA: TGCGCCAGCAGCTTAGGGCAGGGGGGCGCTGAAGCTTTCTTT. It translates to CASSLGQGGAEAFF.

The gene calls are TRBV7-3 and TRBJ2-5, with a weak D call TRBD2 (6 bases). V was shortened by 4 bases and J by 3 bases, with 9 bases between the two germline ends. CDR1 is SGHTA and CDR2 is FQGTGA in the germline V gene. The CDR3 is 13 residues long. The chain's CDR3 is CASSSIAEETQYF. CDR3 coding DNA: TGTGCCAGCAGCTCAATAGCGGAAGAGACCCAGTACTTC. The full variable domain, with the rest looked up from reference TRBV7-3 and TRBJ2-5, is GAGVSQTPSNKVTEKGKYVELRCDPISGHTALYWYRQSLGQGPEFLIYFQGTGAADDSGLPNDRFFAVRPEGSVSTLKIQRTERGDSAVYLCASSSIAEETQYFGPGTRLLVL.